Presented here are 25 T cell receptor beta chains from one specimen sequenced in a study of blood T cell repertoires in COVID-19. Repertoires were generated with immunoSEQ multiplex PCR, while TCRdb's copy carries only in-frame clones and drops some. The sample has approximately 70,000 clones, roughly 88% seen once. Input material: peripheral blood. The receptors stem from a woman in her sixties with acute or convalescent COVID-19.

The CDR3 sequence is CASRQIYGYTF. The DNA for the CDR3 is TGTGCCAGCAGACAAATTTATGGCTACACCTTC. This chain joins TRBV28 and TRBJ1-2; D gene uncertain. Germline CDR1 is MDHEN and CDR2 is SYDVKM. V was trimmed by 6 bases and J by 5 bases, leaving 7 bases between them. This CDR3 has 11 residues.

In its sample, this clone was seen once. The chain links TRBV10-1 to TRBJ1-1, with a tentative D call TRBD1 (6 bases). Trimming cost V 6 bases and J 0 bases, with 14 bases left between them. CDR3 size: 15 residues. Germline CDR1 WNHNN, CDR2 SYGVQD (reference sequence). The DNA of the CDR3 is TGCGCCAGCAGCCCAGACAGGTTCATGAACACTGAAGCTTTCTTT. Translating it yields CASSPDRFMNTEAFF.

This clone was found once. The rearrangement links TRBV5-1 to TRBJ1-2, with TRBD1 identical over 9 bases. The CDR3 has 18 amino acids. Germline CDR1 and CDR2: SGHRS and YFSETQ. Unmatched junction bases numbered 14, after V lost 2 bases and J lost 3 bases. Written as DNA, the CDR3 is TGCGCCAGCAGCTTCTCTACCCCGGGACAGGGTCGAGACTATGGCTACACCTTC. Translated: CASSFSTPGQGRDYGYTF.

CDR3 nucleotides: TGTGCCAGCACCCTTCTTAGCGGGGGGCCTAGCACAGATACGCAGTATTTT. Translated: CASTLLSGGPSTDTQYF. This chain connects TRBV2 to TRBJ2-3; 10 bases line up with TRBD2. V gave up 7 bases and J gave up 0 bases; unmatched junction bases: 10. The length of the CDR3 is 17 residues. Germline V gives CDR1 SNHLY, CDR2 FYNNEI.

The chain combines TRBV21-1 with TRBJ2-1; the table gives TRBD1 as D, unverified against the DNA. TRBV21-1 is a pseudogene locus. The CDR3 runs 14 residues. In nucleotides, the CDR3 is TGTGCCAAACCTAGGGGGCCGTACTACAATGAGCAGTTCTTC. This sequence encodes CAKPRGPYYNEQFF.

The count of this clone is one. This chain uses TRBV19 with TRBJ2-1, with no clear D. Deletions cut 5 bases from V and 5 bases from J, with 13 bases between. The CDR3 totals 14 residues. The germline V gene encodes CDR1 LNHDA and CDR2 SQIVND (reference sequence). The CDR3 protein is CASSPRLRNNEQFF. The CDR3 region has the DNA TGTGCCAGTAGTCCCCGACTGAGAAACAATGAGCAGTTCTTC. The full variable domain, in which reference TRBV19 and TRBJ2-1 provide the parts outside the CDR3, is DGGITQSPKYLFRKEGQNVTLSCEQNLNHDAMYWYRQDPGQGLRLIYYSQIVNDFQKGDIAEGYSVSREKKESFPLTVTSAQKNPTAFYLCASSPRLRNNEQFFGPGTRLTVL.

The rearrangement links TRBV7-8 to TRBJ1-6, with a tentative D call TRBD1 (5 bases). The germline V gene encodes CDR1 SGHVS and CDR2 FQNEAQ. The CDR3 has 17 amino acids. V lost 1 base to trimming and J lost 5 bases, with 15 bases between them. CDR3 sequence (DNA): TGTGCCAGCAGCTTAGTTGTAGAGACAGTTAATAATTCACCCCTCCACTTT. It encodes CASSLVVETVNNSPLHF.

The chain is built from TRBV6-2 or TRBV6-3 and TRBJ1-4; unclear D gene. This CDR3 is built from 12 residues. Germline V gene sequence: CDR1 MNHEY, CDR2 SVGEGT. V lost 4 bases and J 8 bases, leaving 8 bases between the germline ends. The CDR3 reads CASSSSAEKLFF. In nucleotides, the CDR3 is TGTGCCAGCAGTTCCTCGGCAGAAAAACTGTTTTTT.

The rearrangement uses TRBV2 and TRBJ2-4; D is ambiguous. Per the germline V gene, CDR1 is SNHLY and CDR2 is FYNNEI. The CDR3 loop spans 14 amino acids. The germline V and J ends were trimmed by 0 bases and 0 bases, with 3 bases remaining between them. CDR3 protein: CASSEALAKNIQYF. The CDR3 bases are TGTGCCAGCAGTGAAGCTCTAGCCAAAAACATTCAGTACTTC.

The rearrangement joins TRBV7-2 to TRBJ1-2; 7 bases align to TRBD1. V gave up 1 base and J gave up 11 bases; unmatched junction bases: 4. CDR3 length: 12 amino acids. Germline V gene data show CDR1 as SGHTA and CDR2 as FQGNSA. The CDR3 DNA sequence: TGTGCCAGCAGCTTAGAATCGGACAGGTACACCTTC. This codes for CASSLESDRYTF.

The chain recombines TRBV5-4 with TRBJ2-3; 9 bases match TRBD1. CDR1 SGHNT and CDR2 YYREEE come from the germline V gene (reference sequence). This CDR3 comprises 16 residues. J gave up 5 bases and V 4 bases, and 11 bases lay outside the gene matches. The CDR3 loop is CASSHRGQGVGDTQYF. DNA for the CDR3: TGTGCCAGCAGCCATCGGGGACAGGGCGTAGGAGATACGCAGTATTTT.

CDR3 coding DNA: TGTGCCAGCTCACCATACGGACAGGGGTACACTGAAGCTTTCTTT. It is translated as CASSPYGQGYTEAFF. V usage is TRBV18 and J usage is TRBJ1-1, with 9 bases lining up with TRBD1. Germline CDR1 and CDR2: KGHSH and LQKENI. The CDR3 is 15 residues long. The J segment lost 3 bases and the V segment lost 2 bases, leaving 4 bases of the junction unmatched.

This clone was observed once. One end of the junction is discordant with germline, which a read error may explain. CDR3: CAISEPGTGEDGYTF. Written as DNA, the CDR3 is TGTGCCATCAGTGAACCCGGGACAGGGGAAGATGGCTACACCTTC. V is TRBV24-1 and J is TRBJ1-2; 10 bases match TRBD1. This CDR3 spans 15 amino acids. Germline V lookup: CDR1 KGHDR, CDR2 SFDVKD.

The CDR3 spells CASSQTRLAGGGINEQFF. The CDR3 bases are TGCGCCAGCAGCCAGACCCGACTAGCGGGAGGGGGTATCAATGAGCAGTTCTTC. This chain uses TRBV4-1 with TRBJ2-1; 14 positions match TRBD2. The ends lost 3 bases at V and 6 bases at J; junction bases unmatched: 10. CDR1 and CDR2 from the germline V gene are MGHRA and YSYEKL. CDR3 length: 18 amino acids.

The DNA for the CDR3 is TGTGCCAGCAGCTTATCAGGGACAGATGGCTACACCTTC. This sequence encodes CASSLSGTDGYTF. The chain employs TRBV7-9 and TRBJ1-2; 7 bases are a match to TRBD1. Germline V gives CDR1 SEHNR, CDR2 FQNEAQ (reference sequence). V lost 2 bases and J lost 6; bases outside the gene matches: 3. The CDR3 consists of 13 residues.

The chain links TRBV6-6 to TRBJ2-1; TRBD2 agrees at 9 bases. CDR1 and CDR2 (germline): MNHNY, SVGAGI (reference sequence). V lost 8 bases, J lost 9 bases, and 11 bases stayed unmatched. This CDR3 has 14 amino acids. The CDR3 DNA reads TGTGCCAGCGATATCGGCGGGAGGGCGGGTGAGCAGTTCTTC. Translated, it gives CASDIGGRAGEQFF.

The rearrangement joins TRBV29-1 to TRBJ1-2; D remains unclear. CDR1 and CDR2 (germline): SQVTM, ANQGSEA. This CDR3 is built from 15 residues. Trimming removed 0 bases at V and 0 bases at J, with 11 bases between. CDR3: CSVEDLSPANYGYTF. The DNA for the CDR3 is TGCAGCGTTGAAGATCTATCCCCTGCTAACTATGGCTACACCTTC.

The chain recombines TRBV6-5 with TRBJ1-6; 9 positions match TRBD1. Germline trimming cut 0 bases from V and 7 bases from J; bases unmatched to any gene: 1. CDR3 size: 15 residues. Per germline, CDR1 MNHEY and CDR2 SVGAGI. The chain's CDR3 is CASSYSGQGNSPLHF. In DNA, the CDR3 is TGTGCCAGCAGTTACTCGGGACAGGGCAATTCACCCCTCCACTTT.

This sequence joins TRBV19 and TRBJ1-4; D not certain. Germline V gene lookup returns CDR1 LNHDA and CDR2 SQIVND (reference sequence). V lost 4 bases and J 1 base, leaving 10 bases between the germline ends. This CDR3 has 15 residues. Here the CDR3 DNA reads TGTGCCAGTAGTACCCACAGAGAAACTAATGAAAAACTGTTTTTT. Translating it yields CASSTHRETNEKLFF. The entire variable domain, with the rest obtained from reference TRBV19 and TRBJ1-4, is as follows: DGGITQSPKYLFRKEGQNVTLSCEQNLNHDAMYWYRQDPGQGLRLIYYSQIVNDFQKGDIAEGYSVSREKKESFPLTVTSAQKNPTAFYLCASSTHRETNEKLFFGSGTQLSVL.

This clone was counted a single time. The V call is TRBV21-1, the J call TRBJ1-5; the D call of TRBD1 is as the table states it, not checked on the DNA. TRBV21-1 represents a pseudogene. This CDR3 region has 17 residues. CDR3 DNA sequence: TGTGCCAGCAGCAAAGCGGCAGGAACGGATAGCAATCAGCCCCAGCATTTT. Amino acids: CASSKAAGTDSNQPQHF.

V is TRBV5-1 and J is TRBJ2-3; 8 nucleotides match TRBD1. This CDR3 is 14 amino acids long. Germline CDR1 and CDR2: SGHRS and YFSETQ. V was pared by 4 bases and J by 5 bases, with 6 bases of the junction left unmatched. The CDR3 loop is CASSRGQALDTQYF. DNA of the CDR3: TGCGCCAGCAGCCGGGGACAGGCTTTAGATACGCAGTATTTT.

The chain uses TRBV4-1 and TRBJ1-6; D is unresolved. V lost 1 base to trimming and J lost 7 bases, with 14 bases between them. CDR1 MGHRA and CDR2 YSYEKL come from the germline V gene. The CDR3 is 16 residues long. CDR3 sequence reads: CASSQVRGQSNSPLHF. The CDR3 DNA sequence: TGCGCCAGCAGCCAAGTTCGTGGCCAGTCAAATTCACCCCTCCACTTT.

This clone has more than one count but fewer than ten. The rearrangement uses TRBV7-6 and TRBJ1-3, with a possible D match to TRBD1 (6 bases). The CDR3 runs 15 residues. The ends were cut back, 5 bases at V and 2 bases at J, with 13 bases in the middle. The germline V gene encodes CDR1 SGHVS and CDR2 FNYEAQ. The CDR3 is CASSLGGGPGNTIYF. Written as DNA, the CDR3 is TGTGCCAGCAGCCTCGGGGGGGGCCCTGGAAACACCATATATTTT.

V is TRBV15 and J is TRBJ1-4; 9 bases fit TRBD1. The CDR3 extends over 15 amino acids. The V and J ends lost 1 base and 8 bases, in that order; junction bases with no gene match: 5. Germline V lookup: CDR1 LNHNV, CDR2 YYDKDF (reference sequence). As DNA, the CDR3 is TGTGCCACCAGCAGAGTGAGGACAGGGGTCGAAAAACTGTTTTTT. Its protein product is CATSRVRTGVEKLFF.

The chain carries TRBV5-4 and TRBJ2-1; D might be TRBD1 (6 bases). V lost 5 bases, J lost 5 bases, and 11 bases lay in between. The CDR3 extends over 13 amino acids. Germline V CDR1 and CDR2: SGHNT, YYREEE (reference sequence). The CDR3 DNA reads as TGTGCCAGCAGGAGGACAGACAACAATGAGCAGTTCTTC. This translates into CASRRTDNNEQFF.